The 31 T cell receptor beta chains listed next were all sequenced from one sample in a study of OX40 agonist ivuxolimab in advanced cancers. Sequencing was performed with immunoSEQ multiplex PCR; in TCRdb, only in-frame clones are kept and a portion is missing. The repertoire holds about 120,000 clones, with 75% to 90% as singletons. This sample comprised CD4+ or CD8+ T cells sorted from blood, obtained in a trial of the OX40 agonist ivuxolimab. The receptors derive from an adult with an advanced solid tumor such as melanoma, head and neck, liver or kidney cancer.

J is TRBJ2-7 and V is TRBV5-1; D possibly corresponds to TRBD2 (6 bases). CDR3 size: 15 residues. CDR1 and CDR2 (germline): SGHRS, YFSETQ. Trimming removed 0 bases from V and 2 bases from J, with 12 bases in between. CDR3 residues: CASSLDGTPPYEQYF. The CDR3 bases are TGCGCCAGCAGCTTGGACGGGACTCCGCCCTACGAGCAGTACTTC.

The V gene is TRBV5-6, the J gene TRBJ2-3, with 10 nucleotides matching TRBD2. The CDR3 length is 15 residues. The V segment lost 4 bases and the J segment 2 bases; nucleotides outside the gene matches: 4. Per germline, CDR1 SGHDT and CDR2 YYEEEE. The CDR3 region is CASSLAGAYTDTQYF. As DNA, the CDR3 is TGTGCCAGCAGCCTAGCGGGGGCCTACACAGATACGCAGTATTTT.

The chain has TRBV30 and TRBJ2-5, with D perhaps matching TRBD1 (6 bases). V was shortened by 0 bases and J by 7 bases, with 24 bases between the two germline ends. This CDR3 contains 17 residues. Per germline, CDR1 GTSNPN and CDR2 SVGIG (reference sequence). The CDR3 nucleotides are TGTGCCTGGAGTGTAAACCTGTTACAGGGCCCGATAGGGACCCAGTACTTC. This gives the protein CAWSVNLLQGPIGTQYF. Looking up the rest from reference TRBV30 and TRBJ2-5 gives the full variable domain: SQTIHQWPATLVQPVGSPLSLECTVEGTSNPNLYWYRQAAGRGLQLLFYSVGIGQISSEVPQNLSASRPQDRQFILSSKKLLLSDSGFYLCAWSVNLLQGPIGTQYFGPGTRLLVL.

A single count supports this clone. The V gene is TRBV28, the J gene TRBJ1-2; D ambiguous. The CDR3 covers 13 residues. CDR1 is MDHEN, CDR2 SYDVKM, per germline. V dropped 6 bases and J dropped 2 bases, with 10 bases sitting between them. CDR3 amino acids: CASRIPGNYGYTF. CDR3 bases: TGTGCCAGCAGGATCCCCGGGAACTATGGCTACACCTTC.

The chain uses TRBV18 and TRBJ2-7, with TRBD2 matching 9 bases. From germline, CDR1 is KGHSH and CDR2 LQKENI. This CDR3 is built from 17 residues. V lost 3 bases, J lost 1 base, and 10 bases stayed unmatched. CDR3 sequence (DNA): TGTGCCAGCTCACCCCCGCAGGGGACTAGCACATCCTACGAGCAGTACTTC. This codes for CASSPPQGTSTSYEQYF.

Concerning this clone itself: The same CDR3 is also encoded by other DNA sequences in this sample. This chain uses TRBV6-5 with TRBJ1-6; D is unresolved. V lost 0 bases to trimming and J lost 2 bases, with 8 bases between them. The length of the CDR3 is 16 residues. The germline gives CDR1 MNHEY, CDR2 SVGAGI. The CDR3: CASSYSREAYNSPLHF. The CDR3, as DNA: TGTGCCAGCAGTTACTCGAGGGAGGCCTATAATTCACCCCTCCACTTT.

This clone was seen just once. The rearrangement links TRBV4-3 to TRBJ1-2, with a weak D call TRBD1 (6 bases). The CDR3 sequence is 14 residues long. The germline V gene has CDR1 LGHNA and CDR2 YSLEER. Trimming removed 5 bases from V and 8 bases from J, with 18 bases in between. Written as DNA, the CDR3 is TGCGCCAGCAGCACCCAACAGGGTGCCGGCGGCTACACCTTC. Amino acids: CASSTQQGAGGYTF.

The chain carries TRBV19 and TRBJ1-5; a possible D gene is TRBD1 (5 bases). V lost 0 bases, J lost 1 base, and 13 bases lay in between. The CDR3 loop spans 17 amino acids. Germline lookup yields CDR1 LNHDA and CDR2 SQIVND (reference sequence). The DNA for the CDR3 is TGTGCCAGTAGTATAGATGGGACGGGTCGGAGCAATCAGCCCCAGCATTTT. It translates to CASSIDGTGRSNQPQHF.

This chain joins TRBV7-2 and TRBJ2-3, with no clear D. V shed 7 bases and J shed 4 bases, with 15 bases lying between them. The CDR3 loop spans 14 amino acids. The germline gives CDR1 SGHTA, CDR2 FQGNSA. In DNA form, the CDR3 reads TGTGCCAGCACCCTAGGGCAGGCCGCAGATACGCAGTATTTT. Translating it yields CASTLGQAADTQYF.

This chain joins TRBV9 and TRBJ2-3, with D perhaps matching TRBD1 (5 bases). The length of the CDR3 is 15 residues. Trimming removed 0 bases from V and 1 base from J, with 9 bases in between. The V gene's germline CDR1 is SGDLS and CDR2 YYNGEE. The chain's CDR3 is CASSVVQGGTDTQYF. In DNA, the CDR3 is TGTGCCAGCAGCGTAGTCCAGGGCGGCACAGATACGCAGTATTTT.

This sequence joins TRBV30 and TRBJ1-1, with D perhaps matching TRBD1 (6 bases). This CDR3 has 13 residues. CDR1 GTSNPN and CDR2 SVGIG come from the germline V gene (reference sequence). V was shortened by 8 bases and J by 0 bases, with 13 bases between the two germline ends. The CDR3, as DNA: TGTGCCCGAAAGGGGGGGATGAACACTGAAGCTTTCTTT. It yields the protein CARKGGMNTEAFF.

V gene TRBV6-1 combines with J gene TRBJ1-4; no definite D call. This CDR3 is built from 14 residues. Germline V gene sequence: CDR1 MNHNS, CDR2 SASEGT. V was trimmed by 5 bases and J by 10 bases, leaving 17 bases between them. The CDR3 DNA reads as TGTGCCAGCAGTCCCACAGAAACTGGAGGAAAACTGTTTTTT. Its protein is CASSPTETGGKLFF.

V gene TRBV7-2 combines with J gene TRBJ2-1; 8 bases are shared with TRBD2. The V gene end was trimmed by 4 bases and the J gene end by 3 bases; junction bases not matched to a gene: 5. This CDR3 comprises 15 residues. Germline CDR1 and CDR2: SGHTA and FQGNSA. The CDR3 loop reads CASSSSSGGYNEQFF. DNA for the CDR3: TGTGCCAGCAGCTCATCAAGCGGGGGCTACAATGAGCAGTTCTTC.

This chain connects TRBV28 to TRBJ1-6, with D uncertain. V was cut by 5 bases and J by 14 bases, with 19 bases left in between. Germline assignment: CDR1 MDHEN and CDR2 SYDVKM. This CDR3 is built from 14 residues. The DNA for the CDR3 is TGTGCCAGCAGTCCCCCTCGCCCGGAGTCGACCCTCCACTTT. Amino acids: CASSPPRPESTLHF.

The chain uses TRBV6-5 and TRBJ2-7, with D unresolved. Looked up from germline, CDR1 is MNHEY and CDR2 is SVGAGI. Trimming stripped 5 bases from V and 6 bases from J, with 17 bases between. CDR3 size: 14 residues. The CDR3 reads CASSTDWALREQYF. CDR3 nucleotides: TGTGCCAGCAGTACCGACTGGGCCCTACGCGAGCAGTACTTC.

The chain combines TRBV21-1 with TRBJ2-5; TRBD1, the table's D call, lacks a check against the DNA. TRBV21-1 is a recognized pseudogene. The CDR3 sequence is 16 residues long. The CDR3 sequence is CASSEVGPRMGETQYF. CDR3 bases: TGTGCCAGCAGCGAAGTGGGGCCCCGAATGGGAGAGACCCAGTACTTC.

The rearrangement links TRBV18 to TRBJ2-4; perhaps D is TRBD1 or TRBD2 (5 bases each). Trimming removed 3 bases at V and 2 bases at J, with 11 bases between. There are 15 residues in the CDR3. Germline V gene data show CDR1 as KGHSH and CDR2 as LQKENI. CDR3 residues: CASSPGTESKNIQYF. CDR3 in DNA: TGTGCCAGCTCACCCGGGACGGAGTCCAAAAACATTCAGTACTTC.

The chain recombines TRBV5-1 with TRBJ2-5; 8 bases line up with TRBD1. The V and J ends lost 3 bases and 5 bases, in that order; junction bases with no gene match: 6. The CDR3 is 14 residues long. Germline V gene data show CDR1 as SGHRS and CDR2 as YFSETQ. This chain's CDR3 is CASSSGQAMETQYF. DNA for the CDR3: TGCGCCAGCAGCTCGGGACAGGCAATGGAGACCCAGTACTTC. The full variable domain, in which reference TRBV5-1 and TRBJ2-5 provide the parts outside the CDR3, is KAGVTQTPRYLIKTRGQQVTLSCSPISGHRSVSWYQQTPGQGLQFLFEYFSETQRNKGNFPGRFSGRQFSNSRSEMNVSTLELGDSALYLCASSSGQAMETQYFGPGTRLLVL.

The chain has TRBV13 and TRBJ1-1; D is ambiguous. The length of the CDR3 is 11 residues. V lost 3 bases and J 5 bases, leaving 4 bases between the germline ends. Germline V gene lookup returns CDR1 PRHDT and CDR2 FYEKMQ (reference sequence). The CDR3 region has the DNA TGTGCCAGCAGCTTTTATACTGAAGCTTTCTTT. It yields the protein CASSFYTEAFF.

This clone was seen a handful of times. This chain uses TRBV18 with TRBJ2-7; D gene uncertain. There are 13 residues in the CDR3. Trimming stripped 0 bases from V and 2 bases from J, with 5 bases between. The V gene's germline CDR1 is KGHSH and CDR2 LQKENI. CDR3 amino acids: CASSPPSTYEQYF. The CDR3 region has the DNA TGTGCCAGCTCACCACCGTCGACCTACGAGCAGTACTTC. Full variable domain (outside the CDR3, taken from reference TRBV18 and TRBJ2-7): NAGVMQNPRHLVRRRGQEARLRCSPMKGHSHVYWYRQLPEEGLKFMVYLQKENIIDESGMPKERFSAEFPKEGPSILRIQQVVRGDSAAYFCASSPPSTYEQYFGPGTRLTVT.

Only one count was recorded for this clone. The chain employs TRBV6-6 and TRBJ1-5; D is undetermined. Trimming left V 5 bases short and J 7 bases short, with 12 bases between. This CDR3 is 13 amino acids long. In germline, CDR1 is MNHNY, CDR2 SVGAGI (reference sequence). CDR3: CASSPWIGQPQHF. The CDR3 region has the DNA TGTGCCAGCAGTCCTTGGATAGGACAGCCCCAGCATTTT.

This clone occurred a few times. The V call is TRBV2, the J call TRBJ1-6, with D perhaps TRBD1 (5 bases). The CDR3 is 13 residues long. Germline values: CDR1 SNHLY, CDR2 FYNNEI. The V end lost 9 bases, the J end lost 6 bases, and 12 bases lay between the germline ends. For the CDR3, the DNA is TGTGCCAGTGGGACGGCGCCTAATTCACCCCTCCACTTT. Amino acid sequence: CASGTAPNSPLHF.

The chain employs TRBV7-9 and TRBJ1-2; D ambiguous. The CDR3 is 13 amino acids. V gave up 4 bases and J gave up 2 bases, with 8 bases separating them. Germline V gene data show CDR1 as SEHNR and CDR2 as FQNEAQ (reference sequence). CDR3 region: CASSYTENYGYTF. CDR3 sequence (DNA): TGTGCCAGCAGCTATACAGAAAACTATGGCTACACCTTC. The full variable domain, with the rest looked up from reference TRBV7-9 and TRBJ1-2, is DTGVSQNPRHKITKRGQNVTFRCDPISEHNRLYWYRQTLGQGPEFLTYFQNEAQLEKSRLLSDRFSAERPKGSFSTLEIQRTEQGDSAMYLCASSYTENYGYTFGSGTRLTVV.

V is TRBV28 and J is TRBJ1-4; no definite D call. The CDR3 has 14 residues. Germline values: CDR1 MDHEN, CDR2 SYDVKM. The V end was cut by 10 bases, the J end by 0 bases, with 12 bases between. DNA of the CDR3: TGTGCCATCGAAGACACGACAACTAATGAAAAACTGTTTTTT. Amino acids: CAIEDTTTNEKLFF.

This clone was seen once. DNA of the CDR3: TGTGCCAGCTCACCACCGGGCTTTGGGACAGCCCTAGGGGAGCAGTACTTC. It codes for CASSPPGFGTALGEQYF. This chain uses TRBV18 with TRBJ2-7, with 7 bases aligning to TRBD1. The CDR3 spans 17 residues. CDR1 is KGHSH, CDR2 LQKENI, per germline. After removal of 0 bases from V and 7 bases from J, the junction contained 15 bases not matched to a gene.

As to this clone: No conserved phenylalanine or tryptophan ends this CDR3, so it is likely a read error. Because the CDR3's place on the DNA is in doubt, the DNA is left out and the CDR3 is given as listed by TCRdb. The chain couples TRBV6-5 to TRBJ1-1; the table's D call of TRBD1 was not tested on the DNA. The CDR3 numbers 15 amino acids, ends counted. CDR1 and CDR2 (germline): MNHEY, SVGAGI. The CDR3 protein is CASSSHLGTGRVPPL.

The rearrangement links TRBV30 to TRBJ1-2, with D perhaps matching TRBD1 (6 bases). Germline values: CDR1 GTSNPN, CDR2 SVGIG (reference sequence). The CDR3 runs to 13 residues. V lost 3 bases and J 4 bases, leaving 12 bases between the germline ends. The CDR3 DNA is TGTGCCTGGAGGGGTCAGGGGTCCTATGGCTACACCTTC. Translation gives CAWRGQGSYGYTF.

This clone was detected once. V is TRBV28 and J is TRBJ1-2; possibly TRBD1 for D (6 bases). V dropped 6 bases and J dropped 8 bases, with 16 bases sitting between them. The germline CDR1 and CDR2 sequences are MDHEN and SYDVKM. The CDR3 loop spans 13 amino acids. CDR3 nucleotides: TGTGCCAGCAGCATATACAGGGAATCGGGCTACACCTTC. Encoded protein: CASSIYRESGYTF.

This clone was detected only once. This chain connects TRBV5-4 to TRBJ2-2; the D is unclear. V was trimmed by 0 bases and J by 4 bases, leaving 4 bases between them. CDR1 and CDR2 (germline): SGHNT, YYREEE (reference sequence). CDR3 length: 13 residues. The CDR3 nucleotides read TGTGCCAGCAGCTTGGAGCGCACCGGGGAGCTGTTTTTT. Protein sequence: CASSLERTGELFF.

The CDR3 loop is CASSNIGEETQYF. In DNA form, the CDR3 reads TGTGCCAGCAGCAACATAGGTGAAGAGACCCAGTACTTC. The chain uses TRBV7-9 and TRBJ2-5; D is ambiguous. The CDR3 length is 13 residues. From germline, CDR1 is SEHNR and CDR2 FQNEAQ (reference sequence). V lost 5 bases to trimming and J lost 3 bases, with 10 bases between them.

The chain couples TRBV5-6 to TRBJ2-7; no clear D. Germline V lookup: CDR1 SGHDT, CDR2 YYEEEE. This CDR3 has 14 residues. V shed 0 bases and J shed 1 base, with 8 bases lying between them. The CDR3 here is CASSLVGRSYEQYF. The DNA for the CDR3 is TGTGCCAGCAGCTTGGTCGGACGGTCCTACGAGCAGTACTTC.